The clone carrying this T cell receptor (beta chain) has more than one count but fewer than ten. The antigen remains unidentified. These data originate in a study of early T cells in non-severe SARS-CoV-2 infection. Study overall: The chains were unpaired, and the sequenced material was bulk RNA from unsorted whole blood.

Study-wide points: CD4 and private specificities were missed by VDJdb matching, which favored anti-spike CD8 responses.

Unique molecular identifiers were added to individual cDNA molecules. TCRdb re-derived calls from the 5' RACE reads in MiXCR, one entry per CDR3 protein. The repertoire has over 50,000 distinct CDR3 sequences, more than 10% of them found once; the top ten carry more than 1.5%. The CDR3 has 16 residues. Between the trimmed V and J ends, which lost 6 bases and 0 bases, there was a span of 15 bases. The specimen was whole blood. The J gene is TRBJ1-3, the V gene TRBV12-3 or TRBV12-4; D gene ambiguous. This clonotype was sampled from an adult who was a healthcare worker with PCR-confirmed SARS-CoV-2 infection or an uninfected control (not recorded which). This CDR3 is CASRGQTKLSGNTIYF. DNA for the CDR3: TGTGCCAGCAGAGGGCAGACTAAACTCTCTGGAAACACCATATATTTT.